Listed below are T cell receptor beta chains from one sample, sequenced in a study of blood T cells in healthy people across ages. TCRdb reprocessed the 5' RACE reads via MiXCR and lists one record per CDR3 protein. The data show 850,000 or so distinct CDR3 sequences, with more than 25% seen just once and around 15% held by the top ten. Sequences were obtained from blood. All receptors derive from a woman of 80 years or more in good health. Both conserved end residues are part of each CDR3. A D gene is named only where the DNA matches it firmly.

J	D	V	CDR3
TRBJ2-3	TRBD1	TRBV2	CASSRQGMDTQYF
TRBJ2-3	TRBD1	TRBV7-6	CASSKGQATDTQYF
TRBJ1-5	.	TRBV20-1	CSAKDSRANQPQHF
TRBJ2-1	TRBD2	TRBV12-3/TRBV12-4	CASSFALAGYNEQFF
TRBJ1-1	.	TRBV6-1	CASIITGALVGTEAFF
TRBJ1-1	.	TRBV6-5	CASSYSREAFF
TRBJ2-5	.	TRBV18	CASSPTGLKETQYF
TRBJ2-3	TRBD1	TRBV7-2	CASSPSTGAGTDTQYF
TRBJ2-1	TRBD2	TRBV27	CASSHGTSGAYNEQFF
TRBJ2-3	.	TRBV9	CASSVGVSDTQYF
TRBJ1-1	TRBD1	TRBV29-1	CSVGTGAGTEAFF
TRBJ2-3	.	TRBV12-3/TRBV12-4	CASSSHLGPVRTDAQYF
TRBJ2-7	TRBD1	TRBV6-2/TRBV6-3	CASSTDRGGNEQYF
TRBJ2-5	TRBD1	TRBV20-1	CSATGTGEETQYF
TRBJ2-3	.	TRBV11-2	CASSLELGESPGQYF
TRBJ2-7	TRBD1	TRBV9	CASSPHDRGYEQYF
TRBJ1-2	TRBD1	TRBV6-1	CVSSPRTGAIYGYTF
.	.	TRBV6-1	CASSEAWGRAGQETQFF
TRBJ2-1	.	TRBV6-2/TRBV6-3	CASSLSGFSSYNEQFF
TRBJ2-3	.	TRBV12-5	CASGLRSGTDTQYF
TRBJ2-4	.	TRBV6-5	CASSKASVAKNIQYF
TRBJ1-4	TRBD1	TRBV7-9	CASTRTGVNEKLFF
TRBJ2-3	.	TRBV6-4	CASSTTGLGGDTQYF
TRBJ2-5	TRBD1	TRBV18	CASSPKTGTETQYF
TRBJ1-3	.	TRBV7-6	CASSSIGRSSGNTIYF
TRBJ1-1	.	TRBV20-1	CSARTTGNTEAFF
.	.	TRBV4-1	CVSSQDTTMTQYF
TRBJ1-5	.	TRBV7-2	CASSLLPGLLGQPQHF
TRBJ2-3	TRBD2	TRBV7-9	CASSRPGGGSTDTQYF
TRBJ2-1	TRBD2	TRBV27	CASSPAGNNEQFF
TRBJ2-5	TRBD2	TRBV7-2	CASSLRYSGGRNEQYF